Listed here are 23 T cell receptor beta chains from one sample, sequenced in a study of T cell responses to AZD1222 COVID-19 vaccine (dated by TCRdb to 2020 to 2022). The library was prepared using the immunoSEQ multiplex PCR assay. Sourced from immuneACCESS, this table was stored by TCRdb with only in-frame sequences that have V and J called. A share of the clones is absent; for the studies checked, an unresolved V gene accounts for under half, and the remainder has no known explanation. For this sample the table gives approximately 100,000 clones, of which about 90% were detected only once. The top ten hold 4.5% to 5.5% of the sample. This sample's time point label indicates: baseline before first vaccination. This specimen consisted of peripheral blood, obtained on day 0 of AZD1222 vaccination. The receptors were gathered from an adult in good health.

The CDR3 is CASSYLGQGRAPLHF. The CDR3, as DNA: TGTGCCAGCAGTTACCTCGGACAGGGAAGAGCACCCCTCCACTTT. The chain recombines TRBV6-5 with TRBJ1-6, with 8 nucleotides matching TRBD1. Losses at the gene ends were 2 bases for V and 11 bases for J; bases not matched to a gene: 8. The germline V gene has CDR1 MNHEY and CDR2 SVGAGI. The CDR3 is 15 amino acids.

The chain recombines TRBV3-1 (or the pseudogene TRBV3-2) with TRBJ1-2; TRBD1 matches at 9 bases. The CDR3 consists of 13 residues. J lost 5 bases, V lost 4 bases, and 2 bases had no gene match. CDR1 LGHDT and CDR2 YNNKEL come from the germline V gene (reference sequence). The CDR3 nucleotides are TGTGCCAGCAGCCCAGGGACAGGGTATGGCTACACCTTC. Its translation is CASSPGTGYGYTF.

This chain joins TRBV5-1 and TRBJ1-2; D perhaps matches TRBD1 (6 bases). The CDR3 consists of 15 residues. The V gene lost 4 bases and the J gene lost 4 bases, with 17 bases spanning the gap. Germline V lookup: CDR1 SGHRS, CDR2 YFSETQ. CDR3 nucleotide sequence: TGCGCCAGCAGCCGAAGGACAGAGCCAGCCTATGGCTACACCTTC. This sequence encodes CASSRRTEPAYGYTF.

This chain connects TRBV15 to TRBJ2-1; 12 bases align to TRBD2. V lost 2 bases to trimming and J lost 7 bases; unmatched junction nucleotides: 18. The germline V gene encodes CDR1 LNHNV and CDR2 YYDKDF (reference sequence). There are 20 residues in the CDR3. The DNA for the CDR3 is TGTGCCACCAGCAGATACGCCCTAGCGGGAGGGCCTTCCCGGGGGAATGAGCAGTTCTTC. Translating it yields CATSRYALAGGPSRGNEQFF.

V usage is TRBV30 and J usage is TRBJ1-5, with a weak D call TRBD1 (6 bases). CDR3 size: 11 residues. CDR1 GTSNPN and CDR2 SVGIG come from the germline V gene (reference sequence). The V end was cut by 3 bases, the J end by 9 bases, with 9 bases between. The CDR3 sequence: CAWRKGGPQHF. The CDR3, as DNA: TGTGCCTGGAGGAAGGGGGGGCCCCAGCATTTT.

This chain uses TRBV18 with TRBJ1-2, with 11 positions matching TRBD1. This CDR3 is built from 17 residues. The junction had 10 bases not matched to a gene; V was cut back by 6 bases and J by 1 base. The germline V gene has CDR1 KGHSH and CDR2 LQKENI. CDR3 loop: CASSPDGQGAFNYGYTF. The CDR3 bases are TGTGCCAGCTCCCCCGACGGACAGGGGGCTTTTAACTATGGCTACACCTTC.

As DNA, the CDR3 is TGCGCCAGCAGCCCGGAGGGGGATACCTATGGCTACACCTTC. Translating it yields CASSPEGDTYGYTF. This chain connects TRBV5-1 to TRBJ1-2, with D tentatively TRBD1 (6 bases). Germline assignment: CDR1 SGHRS and CDR2 YFSETQ. Trimming took 4 bases from V and 4 from J, leaving 14 bases between them. The CDR3 covers 14 residues. Full variable domain (outside the CDR3, taken from reference TRBV5-1 and TRBJ1-2): KAGVTQTPRYLIKTRGQQVTLSCSPISGHRSVSWYQQTPGQGLQFLFEYFSETQRNKGNFPGRFSGRQFSNSRSEMNVSTLELGDSALYLCASSPEGDTYGYTFGSGTRLTVV.

This clone was observed a handful of times. The chain recombines TRBV7-2 with TRBJ1-5; D not resolved. The CDR3 sequence is 13 residues long. Germline CDR1 reads SGHTA; CDR2 reads FQGNSA. V was pared by 4 bases and J by 1 base, with 5 bases between. The CDR3 protein is CASSYDSNQPQHF. CDR3 coding DNA: TGTGCCAGCAGCTACGACAGCAATCAGCCCCAGCATTTT.

The chain combines TRBV28 with TRBJ2-7; 13 bases match TRBD2. CDR1 is MDHEN, CDR2 SYDVKM, per germline. This CDR3 contains 15 residues. J was trimmed by 6 bases and V by 5 bases; bases with no gene match: 7. The CDR3 reads CASSPLAGGGGEQYF. The CDR3 DNA reads TGTGCCAGCAGTCCACTAGCGGGAGGGGGTGGCGAGCAGTACTTC.

The chain recombines TRBV30 with TRBJ1-5, with 11 bases fitting TRBD1. The germline gives CDR1 GTSNPN, CDR2 SVGIG (reference sequence). V gave up 5 bases and J gave up 4 bases; unmatched junction bases: 7. This CDR3 has 15 amino acids. This CDR3 is CAWDTGTGGNQPQHF. In DNA form, the CDR3 reads TGTGCCTGGGATACCGGGACAGGGGGTAATCAGCCCCAGCATTTT.

The chain couples TRBV28 to TRBJ2-7; the match to TRBD1 covers 10 bases. The CDR3 covers 16 residues. V was pared by 8 bases and J by 3 bases, with 13 bases of the junction left unmatched. In germline, CDR1 is MDHEN, CDR2 SYDVKM. The CDR3 sequence is CASLSPTGQGLYEQYF. The CDR3 DNA reads as TGTGCCAGCTTGTCCCCCACGGGACAGGGGCTCTACGAGCAGTACTTC.

The genes are TRBV10-1 and TRBJ2-7; 10 bases fit TRBD1. This CDR3 contains 16 residues. With 3 bases clipped from V and 3 bases from J, the junction kept 8 bases outside the gene matches. Per germline, CDR1 WNHNN and CDR2 SYGVQD (reference sequence). Written as DNA, the CDR3 is TGCGCCAGCAGTGATCAGGTCGGGACAGGGGTCTACGAGCAGTACTTC. Translating gives CASSDQVGTGVYEQYF.

CDR3 protein: CASSRTGGGDYGYTF. CDR3 nucleotides: TGTGCCAGCAGCCGGACAGGGGGTGGTGACTATGGCTACACCTTC. The chain links TRBV6-2 or TRBV6-3 to TRBJ1-2; 10 bases fit TRBD1. The CDR3 is 15 amino acids. CDR1 is MNHEY and CDR2 is SVGEGT in the germline V gene. Trimming at V came to 6 bases and at J to 3 bases, leaving 7 bases not matched to a gene.

This clone occurred a few times. Other DNA sequences within the sample encode an identical CDR3. The chain couples TRBV19 to TRBJ1-2, with 7 bases identical to TRBD1. Germline V gene data show CDR1 as LNHDA and CDR2 as SQIVND (reference sequence). The CDR3 runs 14 residues. V lost 3 bases to trimming and J lost 3 bases; unmatched junction nucleotides: 4. For the CDR3, the DNA is TGTGCCAGTAGTATTCAGACAGGGTACTATGGCTACACCTTC. The encoded protein is CASSIQTGYYGYTF.

The CDR3: CASSPQGHGNTIYF. Here the CDR3 DNA reads TGTGCCAGCAGTCCCCAGGGACACGGAAACACCATATATTTT. This chain links TRBV28 with TRBJ1-3, with D tentatively TRBD1 (6 bases). The germline V gene encodes CDR1 MDHEN and CDR2 SYDVKM. Trimming shortened V by 5 bases and J by 4 bases, and 12 bases separated the two germline ends. This CDR3 has 14 residues.

V gene TRBV15 combines with J gene TRBJ2-3, with no clear D. V lost 1 base and J lost 1, with 0 bases in between. The CDR3 runs 12 residues. CDR1 and CDR2 (germline): LNHNV, YYDKDF (reference sequence). The CDR3 coding sequence is TGTGCCACCAGCAGAGGCACAGATACGCAGTATTTT. This translates into CATSRGTDTQYF.

The chain has TRBV7-9 and TRBJ1-4; a possible D gene is TRBD1 (6 bases). The V gene lost 5 bases and the J gene lost 4 bases, with 17 bases spanning the gap. Germline V gene sequence: CDR1 SEHNR, CDR2 FQNEAQ (reference sequence). The CDR3 has 16 amino acids. The CDR3 DNA reads TGTGCCAGCAGCCGATCCACAGGGAGGATTAATGAAAAACTGTTTTTT. It translates to CASSRSTGRINEKLFF. Based on the CDR3 plus reference TRBV7-9 and TRBJ1-4, the full variable domain is DTGVSQNPRHKITKRGQNVTFRCDPISEHNRLYWYRQTLGQGPEFLTYFQNEAQLEKSRLLSDRFSAERPKGSFSTLEIQRTEQGDSAMYLCASSRSTGRINEKLFFGSGTQLSVL.

DNA of the CDR3: TGTGCCAGCAGCCACGACAATCCTGGGGCCCAGTACTTC. Its protein product is CASSHDNPGAQYF. The chain couples TRBV7-9 to TRBJ2-5; D not resolved. Trimming cost V 5 bases and J 9 bases, with 16 bases left between them. This CDR3 comprises 13 residues. Germline values: CDR1 SEHNR, CDR2 FQNEAQ (reference sequence).

The rearrangement uses TRBV9 and TRBJ2-3, with D maybe TRBD2 (6 bases). The CDR3 spans 15 residues. Germline V gene lookup returns CDR1 SGDLS and CDR2 YYNGEE. The V end was cut by 3 bases, the J end by 0 bases, with 11 bases between. The CDR3 sequence is CASSGTGTSTDTQYF. DNA for the CDR3: TGTGCCAGCAGCGGAACCGGGACTAGCACAGATACGCAGTATTTT. The full variable domain, its missing parts supplied by reference TRBV9 and TRBJ2-3, is DSGVTQTPKHLITATGQRVTLRCSPRSGDLSVYWYQQSLDQGLQFLIQYYNGEERAKGNILERFSAQQFPDLHSELNLSSLELGDSALYFCASSGTGTSTDTQYFGPGTRLTVL.

The count of this clone is one. The rearrangement links TRBV5-5 to TRBJ2-3; weak D call: TRBD2 (8 bases). The V and J ends lost 4 bases and 0 bases respectively, with 15 bases between them. The CDR3 is made up of 16 amino acids. Germline CDR1 reads SGHKS; CDR2 reads YYEKEE (reference sequence). CDR3 bases: TGTGCCAGCAGCCCGGGAGGGGGCGTTAGCACAGATACGCAGTATTTT. Residues: CASSPGGGVSTDTQYF.

V usage is TRBV4-2 and J usage is TRBJ1-5; D not resolved. Trimming removed 0 bases from V and 4 bases from J, with 10 bases in between. This CDR3 comprises 15 residues. The germline V gene has CDR1 LGHNA and CDR2 YNFKEQ. DNA for the CDR3: TGTGCCAGCAGCCAAGAGGCGGTTGGGAATCAGCCCCAGCATTTT. Translation gives CASSQEAVGNQPQHF.

This sequence joins TRBV4-1 and TRBJ1-6, with D tentatively TRBD1 (6 bases). V dropped 0 bases and J dropped 7 bases, with 25 bases sitting between them. The length of the CDR3 is 20 residues. Germline V gene sequence: CDR1 MGHRA, CDR2 YSYEKL. CDR3 sequence reads: CASSQDRGGAMQGSNSPLHF. Here the CDR3 DNA reads TGCGCCAGCAGCCAAGATCGCGGGGGAGCAATGCAGGGGTCGAATTCACCCCTCCACTTT.

This rearrangement joins TRBV6-1 to TRBJ2-7; 7 bases line up with TRBD1. Germline V gene lookup returns CDR1 MNHNS and CDR2 SASEGT. The V gene end was trimmed by 2 bases and the J gene end by 6 bases; junction bases not matched to a gene: 1. This CDR3 contains 12 residues. CDR3 sequence reads: CASSERQGEQYF. Written as DNA, the CDR3 is TGTGCCAGCAGTGAACGACAGGGCGAGCAGTACTTC.